The 11 T cell receptor beta chains reported below all come from one sample, sequenced in a study of cytomegalovirus exposure and HLA in healthy donors. PCR amplification relied on 60 Vbeta primers (plus 13 Jbeta primers). Using immunoSEQ multiplex PCR, the repertoire was profiled, and TCRdb retains in-frame clones only, with some absent. The sample gives some 140,000 clones, around 79% of which show up once; approximately 2.8% is in the top ten. Sequencing was performed on PBMCs. These receptor sequences come from a female donor in good health and CMV-seronegative.

V usage is TRBV5-1 and J usage is TRBJ2-1, with D unresolved. The length of the CDR3 is 14 residues. Germline V lookup: CDR1 SGHRS, CDR2 YFSETQ. The ends were cut back, 0 bases at V and 8 bases at J, with 12 bases in the middle. CDR3 region: CASSLVPGSHEQFF. The CDR3 bases are TGCGCCAGCAGCTTGGTACCAGGTTCTCATGAGCAGTTCTTC.

The rearrangement uses TRBV5-6 and TRBJ2-7; TRBD1 agrees at 12 bases. J gave up 6 bases and V 4 bases, and 5 bases lay outside the gene matches. The CDR3 covers 14 residues. Per the germline V gene, CDR1 is SGHDT and CDR2 is YYEEEE. CDR3 DNA sequence: TGTGCCAGCAGCCGGGACAGGGGGCTTGGCGAGCAGTACTTC. Its protein product is CASSRDRGLGEQYF. The variable domain in full, completed from reference TRBV5-6 and TRBJ2-7, reads DAGVTQSPTHLIKTRGQQVTLRCSPKSGHDTVSWYQQALGQGPQFIFQYYEEEERQRGNFPDRFSGHQFPNYSSELNVNALLLGDSALYLCASSRDRGLGEQYFGPGTRLTVT.

The chain joins TRBV2 to TRBJ1-3, with D possibly being TRBD1 (6 bases). Per the germline V gene, CDR1 is SNHLY and CDR2 is FYNNEI. The ends were cut back, 6 bases at V and 7 bases at J, with 19 bases in the middle. This CDR3 is built from 15 residues. CDR3 residues: CASRATVQGWNTIYF. In DNA form, the CDR3 reads TGTGCCAGCAGGGCCACCGTCCAGGGGTGGAACACCATATATTTT.

The V call is TRBV30, the J call TRBJ2-1, with 7 bases identical to TRBD2. Germline loops: CDR1 GTSNPN, CDR2 SVGIG (reference sequence). The V and J ends lost 2 bases and 8 bases, in that order; junction bases with no gene match: 3. The CDR3 covers 12 residues. The CDR3 region is CAWSSTSDEQFF. The CDR3 region has the DNA TGTGCCTGGAGTTCTACTAGCGATGAGCAGTTCTTC.

This clone was counted once. This chain connects TRBV9 to TRBJ2-2; 8 nucleotides line up with TRBD2. CDR3 size: 14 residues. Germline V gene lookup returns CDR1 SGDLS and CDR2 YYNGEE. Germline trimming cut 0 bases from V and 8 bases from J; bases unmatched to any gene: 3. The CDR3 DNA follows: TGTGCCAGCAGCGTAGGAGGCGGGAGGGGGGAGCTGTTTTTT. Residues: CASSVGGGRGELFF.

The CDR3: CASSSGTAPYEQYF. In DNA, the CDR3 is TGTGCCAGCAGCAGTGGGACAGCTCCCTACGAGCAGTACTTC. The chain recombines TRBV5-6 with TRBJ2-7, with 7 bases aligning to TRBD1. With 4 bases clipped from V and 2 bases from J, the junction kept 6 bases outside the gene matches. Germline CDR1 reads SGHDT; CDR2 reads YYEEEE. The CDR3 is made up of 14 amino acids.

This chain joins TRBV5-4 and TRBJ2-5, with TRBD2 identical over 9 bases. V shed 0 bases and J 4 bases; nucleotides not matched to a gene: 4. This CDR3 has 15 residues. Germline CDR1 SGHNT, CDR2 YYREEE (reference sequence). The CDR3 DNA is TGTGCCAGCAGCTTGGTTCTAGCGGGGTCAGAGACCCAGTACTTC. This gives the protein CASSLVLAGSETQYF.

The V call is TRBV2, the J call TRBJ2-7, with 8 bases lining up with TRBD2. V gave up 4 bases and J gave up 4 bases; unmatched junction bases: 6. Germline V gene sequence: CDR1 SNHLY, CDR2 FYNNEI. The CDR3 extends over 14 amino acids. Here the CDR3 reads CASSGSGSRYEQYF. The CDR3 nucleotides are TGTGCCAGCAGTGGCAGCGGGAGTAGGTACGAGCAGTACTTC.

The chain is built from TRBV30 and TRBJ2-3, with TRBD2 matching 7 bases. This CDR3 region has 12 residues. V lost 3 bases and J lost 6; bases outside the gene matches: 3. Germline loops: CDR1 GTSNPN, CDR2 SVGIG (reference sequence). The CDR3 loop is CAWRNSGDTQYF. As DNA, the CDR3 is TGTGCCTGGAGGAATAGCGGGGATACGCAGTATTTT.

CDR3 DNA sequence: TGTGCCAGCGGAGGGAGAGGAGCCAAAAACATTCAGTACTTC. It codes for CASGGRGAKNIQYF. This rearrangement joins TRBV11-2 to TRBJ2-4; maybe TRBD2 (6 bases). Deletions cut 8 bases from V and 0 bases from J, with 11 bases between. The CDR3 runs to 14 residues. Germline CDR1 SGHAT, CDR2 FQNNGV.

This rearrangement joins TRBV11-3 to TRBJ1-1; perhaps TRBD1 as D (5 bases). Trimming took off 5 bases at V and 6 bases at J, with 16 bases between the two ends. The CDR3 consists of 14 residues. Germline assignment: CDR1 SGHNT and CDR2 YENEEA. The CDR3 DNA is TGTGCCAGCAGCACGCGGGGAGGGGCGCCTGAAGCTTTCTTT. It is translated as CASSTRGGAPEAFF.